This T cell receptor (beta chain) came from a study of blood T cell repertoires in COVID-19. Across the study: There were acute and convalescent COVID-19 samples, and they came from the United States, Italy and Spain. Sample material is recorded as cDNA or gDNA derived from T cells, B-cell-depleted T cells, or PBMCs.

A few counts support this clone. Sequencing was performed with immunoSEQ multiplex PCR; in TCRdb, only in-frame clones are kept and a portion is missing. The sample consists of 450,000 or so clones, roughly 89% of them appearing once. The TCR comes from a man aged 18 to 29 with COVID-19, enrolled during active disease. Sequences were obtained from peripheral blood.

The CDR3 DNA follows: TGTGCCAGCAGTTTAGGACAGGGAGACTATGGCTACACCTTC. The encoded protein is CASSLGQGDYGYTF. This sequence joins TRBV28 and TRBJ1-2, with 8 bases aligning to TRBD1. The CDR3 runs to 14 residues. Germline values: CDR1 MDHEN, CDR2 SYDVKM. After removal of 2 bases from V and 3 bases from J, the junction contained 2 bases not matched to a gene.